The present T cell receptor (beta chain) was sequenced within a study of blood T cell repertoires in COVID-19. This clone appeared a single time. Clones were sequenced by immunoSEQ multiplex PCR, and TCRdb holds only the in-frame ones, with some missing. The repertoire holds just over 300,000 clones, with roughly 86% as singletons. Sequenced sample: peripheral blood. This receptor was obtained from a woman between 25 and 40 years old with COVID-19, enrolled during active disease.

DNA for the CDR3: TGTGCCAGCTCACAATTAAGAAGCGGGGGGGCGTACAATGAGCAGTTCTTC. The encoded protein is CASSQLRSGGAYNEQFF. The V call is TRBV18, the J call TRBJ2-1; TRBD2 agrees at 10 bases. V shed 4 bases, J shed 4 bases, and the junction held 10 bases outside the gene matches. The CDR3 has 17 amino acids. Germline-derived CDR1 and CDR2 are KGHSH and LQKENI. Combining the CDR3 with reference TRBV18 and TRBJ2-1 gives the whole variable domain NAGVMQNPRHLVRRRGQEARLRCSPMKGHSHVYWYRQLPEEGLKFMVYLQKENIIDESGMPKERFSAEFPKEGPSILRIQQVVRGDSAAYFCASSQLRSGGAYNEQFFGPGTRLTVL.